The 11 T cell receptor beta chains reported below all come from one sample, sequenced in a study of blood T cell repertoires in COVID-19. Data came from immunoSEQ multiplex PCR; TCRdb stores just in-frame clones and leaves some out. The profile covers 130,000 to 150,000 clones, with roughly 81% appearing a single time and approximately 2.5% taken by the ten largest. The specimen was peripheral blood. These receptors were taken from a human donor with acute or convalescent COVID-19. The donor label of this sample is uncertain.

The rearrangement joins TRBV19 to TRBJ1-5; perhaps TRBD1 as D (6 bases). Trimming removed 4 bases at V and 5 bases at J, with 6 bases between. Germline loops: CDR1 LNHDA, CDR2 SQIVND (reference sequence). The CDR3 is 12 residues long. CDR3 region: CASSKGDQPQHF. DNA of the CDR3: TGTGCCAGTAGTAAGGGGGATCAGCCCCAGCATTTT. The entire variable domain, with the rest obtained from reference TRBV19 and TRBJ1-5, is as follows: DGGITQSPKYLFRKEGQNVTLSCEQNLNHDAMYWYRQDPGQGLRLIYYSQIVNDFQKGDIAEGYSVSREKKESFPLTVTSAQKNPTAFYLCASSKGDQPQHFGDGTRLSIL.

The chain uses TRBV28 and TRBJ1-5; D uncertain. The CDR3 is 14 amino acids. V lost 2 bases, J lost 6 bases, and 11 bases lay in between. CDR1 is MDHEN, CDR2 SYDVKM, per germline. CDR3 in DNA: TGTGCCAGCAGTTTAAGTAAGGAGAGTCAGCCCCAGCATTTT. Translating gives CASSLSKESQPQHF.

The V gene is TRBV6-2 or TRBV6-3, the J gene TRBJ2-3; TRBD2 agrees at 10 bases. V lost 1 base to trimming and J lost 2 bases; unmatched junction nucleotides: 3. CDR3 length equals 16 residues. The germline V gene has CDR1 MNHEY and CDR2 SVGEGT. The CDR3 nucleotides read TGTGCCAGCAGTTACTTAGGACTAGCGGCCACAGATACGCAGTATTTT. Residues: CASSYLGLAATDTQYF.

The sample holds a few counts of this clone. This chain links TRBV19 with TRBJ1-6; D is unclear. The length of the CDR3 is 12 residues. Germline lookup yields CDR1 LNHDA and CDR2 SQIVND (reference sequence). V lost 3 bases and J lost 10, with 7 bases in between. The CDR3 DNA reads TGTGCCAGTAGTATGAGGCGGTCACCCCTCCACTTT. The encoded protein is CASSMRRSPLHF.

The rearrangement uses TRBV11-2 and TRBJ1-1, with 7 bases that match TRBD1. V lost 5 bases and J lost 1; bases outside the gene matches: 4. The CDR3 is 14 amino acids. CDR1 is SGHAT and CDR2 is FQNNGV in the germline V gene. The chain's CDR3 is CASSPWDRNTEAFF. Here the CDR3 DNA reads TGTGCCAGCAGCCCGTGGGACAGGAACACTGAAGCTTTCTTT.

The genes are TRBV7-2 and TRBJ1-2, with 8 nucleotides matching TRBD1. V was clipped by 5 bases and J by 4 bases; unmatched bases: 9. CDR3 size: 15 residues. Germline CDR1 is SGHTA and CDR2 is FQGNSA. CDR3 amino acids: CASSPRQGYVYGYTF. DNA of the CDR3: TGTGCCAGCAGCCCCAGACAGGGGTACGTCTATGGCTACACCTTC.

A note on this clone: This specimen includes other DNA sequences encoding the same CDR3. The rearrangement joins TRBV4-3 to TRBJ2-1, with D unclear. V shed 0 bases and J shed 0 bases, with 3 bases lying between them. The CDR3 contains 14 residues. Germline assignment: CDR1 LGHNA and CDR2 YSLEER. In DNA, the CDR3 is TGCGCCAGCAGCCAAGATAGCTCCTACAATGAGCAGTTCTTC. This gives the protein CASSQDSSYNEQFF.

V gene TRBV6-2 or TRBV6-3 combines with J gene TRBJ2-2, with 9 positions matching TRBD1. CDR3 length equals 19 residues. Looked up from germline, CDR1 is MNHEY and CDR2 is SVGEGT. The junction had 13 bases not matched to a gene; V was cut back by 0 bases and J by 5 bases. CDR3 in amino acids: CASSYSSRWDREGTGELFF. CDR3 sequence (DNA): TGTGCCAGCAGTTACTCGAGCAGGTGGGACAGGGAAGGGACCGGGGAGCTGTTTTTT.

The rearrangement links TRBV2 to TRBJ1-3, with D possibly TRBD1 on 5 matching bases. Germline V lookup: CDR1 SNHLY, CDR2 FYNNEI. The CDR3 extends over 15 amino acids. V lost 6 bases, J lost 0 bases, and 12 bases lay in between. CDR3 region: CASSLDTSSGNTIYF. Written as DNA, the CDR3 is TGTGCCAGCAGCTTGGACACGAGCTCTGGAAACACCATATATTTT.

This sequence joins TRBV18 and TRBJ2-7; TRBD1 agrees at 9 bases. CDR3 length equals 13 residues. J gave up 5 bases and V 2 bases, and 1 base lay outside the gene matches. Looked up from germline, CDR1 is KGHSH and CDR2 is LQKENI. CDR3 region: CASSPGTGNEQYV. The CDR3 nucleotides are TGTGCCAGCTCACCAGGGACAGGGAACGAGCAGTACGTC.

In DNA, the CDR3 is TGTGCCAGCAGCTCACCAGTGGAACTGAGGGATACGCAGTATTTT. This encodes CASSSPVELRDTQYF. The rearrangement uses TRBV7-2 and TRBJ2-3; D is undetermined. Germline assignment: CDR1 SGHTA and CDR2 FQGNSA. Trimming removed 4 bases at V and 6 bases at J, with 17 bases between. CDR3 length: 15 residues.